What follows are 18 T cell receptor beta chains derived from one specimen sequenced in a study of ipilimumab plus nivolumab after autologous stem cell transplantation. Profiled with immunoSEQ multiplex PCR; TCRdb holds only in-frame clones, not every one. Seen here are about 12,000 clones, roughly 70% observed once, and the top ten hold 11%. The material was PBMCs, obtained in a trial of ipilimumab plus nivolumab as post-transplant consolidation. All receptors come from a male donor with multiple myeloma.

CDR3 sequence (DNA): TGTGCCAGTACCTCCTCGAGACAGTTTAAGGGTTCACCCCTCCACTTT. Translating gives CASTSSRQFKGSPLHF. This sequence joins TRBV19 and TRBJ1-6, with TRBD1 as a possible D gene (5 bases). The CDR3 is 16 amino acids. CDR1 and CDR2 from the germline V gene are LNHDA and SQIVND (reference sequence). V was cut by 7 bases and J by 9 bases, with 22 bases left in between.

J is TRBJ2-5 and V is TRBV14, with 10 bases matching TRBD1. CDR1 SGHDN and CDR2 FVKESK come from the germline V gene. After removal of 4 bases from V and 4 bases from J, the junction contained 9 bases not matched to a gene. The CDR3 totals 16 residues. This CDR3 is CASSRTWTGGGETQYF. CDR3 nucleotide sequence: TGTGCCAGCAGCCGAACATGGACAGGGGGTGGAGAGACCCAGTACTTC.

Turning to this clone: Since no conserved phenylalanine or tryptophan closes the CDR3, a read error is the likely cause. The J gene is TRBJ1-2, the V gene TRBV4-1; 7 bases map to TRBD1. Germline V lookup: CDR1 MGHRA, CDR2 YSYEKL. Germline trimming cut 2 bases from V and 4 bases from J; bases unmatched to any gene: 16. This CDR3 is 18 amino acids long. CDR3 in amino acids: CASSQMTGIGSTGYGYTL. The CDR3 DNA follows: TGCGCCAGCAGCCAAATGACAGGGATTGGTTCAACGGGCTATGGCTACACCCTC.

The chain couples TRBV6-5 to TRBJ2-7; TRBD2 aligns across 10 bases. The CDR3 is made up of 15 amino acids. CDR1 and CDR2 from the germline V gene are MNHEY and SVGAGI. After removal of 5 bases from V and 7 bases from J, the junction contained 11 bases not matched to a gene. Written as DNA, the CDR3 is TGTGCCAGCAGTACTACCAGCGGGGGGGCGGGTGAGCAGTACTTC. The encoded protein is CASSTTSGGAGEQYF.

The CDR3 loop reads CASREKNTEAFF. DNA of the CDR3: TGTGCCAGCAGAGAAAAGAACACTGAAGCTTTCTTT. The chain has TRBV6-6 and TRBJ1-1; D gene uncertain. The CDR3 sequence is 12 residues long. Per germline, CDR1 MNHNY and CDR2 SVGAGI (reference sequence). The V and J ends lost 6 bases and 1 base respectively, with 6 bases between them.

This chain connects TRBV7-3 to TRBJ2-3, with 12 nucleotides matching TRBD2. J lost 5 bases, V lost 5 bases, and 5 bases had no gene match. Germline V gives CDR1 SGHTA, CDR2 FQGTGA. The CDR3 extends over 15 amino acids. The CDR3 region is CASSLAGGRGDTQYF. DNA for the CDR3: TGTGCCAGCAGCCTAGCGGGGGGGCGCGGAGATACGCAGTATTTT.

The rearrangement uses TRBV18 and TRBJ2-3, with no clear D. Germline CDR1 KGHSH, CDR2 LQKENI. The CDR3 is 13 residues long. V shed 3 bases and J shed 6 bases, with 10 bases lying between them. The CDR3 region has the DNA TGTGCCAGCTCACCCCCACCCGGGGATACGCAGTATTTT. Its protein product is CASSPPPGDTQYF. Together with reference TRBV18 and TRBJ2-3, the CDR3 gives the full variable domain: NAGVMQNPRHLVRRRGQEARLRCSPMKGHSHVYWYRQLPEEGLKFMVYLQKENIIDESGMPKERFSAEFPKEGPSILRIQQVVRGDSAAYFCASSPPPGDTQYFGPGTRLTVL.

For the CDR3, the DNA is TGTGCCAGTAGTCCCAGGGCCGCCGGGGCTTATAATTCACCCCTCCACTTT. The encoded protein is CASSPRAAGAYNSPLHF. V is TRBV19 and J is TRBJ1-6, with D perhaps matching TRBD1 (5 bases). The CDR3 runs to 17 residues. V was cut by 5 bases and J by 4 bases, with 18 bases left in between. Germline CDR1 and CDR2: LNHDA and SQIVND (reference sequence).

This clone was observed a single time. The CDR3 DNA sequence: TGCAGCGTTGAGTCGGGACAAGAGACCCAGTACTTC. This sequence encodes CSVESGQETQYF. The chain couples TRBV29-1 to TRBJ2-5; TRBD2 is a possible D gene (5 bases). The CDR3 has 12 amino acids. V was pared by 3 bases and J by 2 bases, with 7 bases between. Germline CDR1 is SQVTM and CDR2 is ANQGSEA.

This clone was seen only a few times. This rearrangement joins TRBV11-2 to TRBJ1-1, with D unclear. Per the germline V gene, CDR1 is SGHAT and CDR2 is FQNNGV. The CDR3 is made up of 11 amino acids. The V end was cut by 6 bases, the J end by 5 bases, with 7 bases between. CDR3 region: CASSALTEAFF. The DNA of the CDR3 is TGTGCCAGCAGTGCATTAACTGAAGCTTTCTTT.

On this clone itself: A read error is possible here, since a much larger clone lies one base away. The CDR3 protein is CASSQTQGDAGELFF. The CDR3 coding sequence is TGCGCCAGCAGCCAGACGCAGGGGGACGCCGGGGAGCTGTTTTTT. The chain joins TRBV4-3 to TRBJ2-2; 7 bases map to TRBD1. V was clipped by 3 bases and J by 6 bases; unmatched bases: 7. Germline V gene sequence: CDR1 LGHNA, CDR2 YSLEER. This CDR3 has 15 residues.

This clone has only a few counts. V gene TRBV30 combines with J gene TRBJ2-3, with 8 bases lining up with TRBD2. The CDR3 is made up of 14 amino acids. V gave up 3 bases and J gave up 5 bases; unmatched junction bases: 7. The germline gives CDR1 GTSNPN, CDR2 SVGIG (reference sequence). The CDR3 DNA sequence: TGTGCCTGGAGCTTCGGGGGGGGCTTAGATACGCAGTATTTT. It specifies CAWSFGGGLDTQYF.

The V gene is TRBV10-3, the J gene TRBJ2-7; weak D call: TRBD2 (5 bases). Trimming cost V 8 bases and J 2 bases, with 16 bases left between them. The CDR3 is made up of 14 amino acids. CDR1 is ENHRY and CDR2 is SYGVKD in the germline V gene. CDR3 sequence: CAIAAGGSAYEQYF. CDR3 bases: TGTGCCATCGCCGCGGGCGGGTCCGCCTACGAGCAGTACTTC.

The rearrangement joins TRBV4-1 to TRBJ1-1; no firm D call. V lost 1 base, J lost 3 bases, and 6 bases lay in between. The CDR3 totals 13 residues. Germline-derived CDR1 and CDR2 are MGHRA and YSYEKL. CDR3 loop: CASSQVQHTEAFF. The CDR3, as DNA: TGCGCCAGCAGCCAAGTTCAGCACACTGAAGCTTTCTTT.

For the CDR3, the DNA is TGTGCCTGGAGGGAGTCTGGAAACACCATATATTTT. Protein sequence: CAWRESGNTIYF. The J gene is TRBJ1-3, the V gene TRBV30, with D hard to call. Trimming pared 3 bases from V and 1 base from J, leaving 4 bases between. Per germline, CDR1 GTSNPN and CDR2 SVGIG (reference sequence). This CDR3 is 12 amino acids long.

The genes are TRBV9 and TRBJ2-5, with 7 positions matching TRBD1. Germline CDR1 SGDLS, CDR2 YYNGEE. Germline trimming cut 0 bases from V and 3 bases from J; bases unmatched to any gene: 5. The CDR3 loop spans 15 amino acids. CDR3 nucleotide sequence: TGTGCCAGCAGCGTAGCTGGGACAGATAAAGAGACCCAGTACTTC. Translation gives CASSVAGTDKETQYF. Full variable domain (outside the CDR3, taken from reference TRBV9 and TRBJ2-5): DSGVTQTPKHLITATGQRVTLRCSPRSGDLSVYWYQQSLDQGLQFLIQYYNGEERAKGNILERFSAQQFPDLHSELNLSSLELGDSALYFCASSVAGTDKETQYFGPGTRLLVL.

The chain employs TRBV5-1 and TRBJ2-1; 7 nucleotides agree with TRBD2. J gave up 5 bases and V 1 base, and 9 bases lay outside the gene matches. The CDR3 totals 16 residues. The germline CDR1 and CDR2 sequences are SGHRS and YFSETQ. CDR3 residues: CASSLSGVRVNNEQFF. Written as DNA, the CDR3 is TGCGCCAGCAGCTTGAGCGGGGTCCGGGTGAACAATGAGCAGTTCTTC.

The sample holds a few counts of this clone. V and J are TRBV6-1 and TRBJ1-5, with D perhaps TRBD1 (6 bases). The CDR3 runs 14 residues. V dropped 5 bases and J dropped 1 base, with 9 bases sitting between them. Germline V gene data show CDR1 as MNHNS and CDR2 as SASEGT. The DNA of the CDR3 is TGTGCCAGCAGTAAACAGGGAAGCAATCAGCCCCAGCATTTT. Translated: CASSKQGSNQPQHF.